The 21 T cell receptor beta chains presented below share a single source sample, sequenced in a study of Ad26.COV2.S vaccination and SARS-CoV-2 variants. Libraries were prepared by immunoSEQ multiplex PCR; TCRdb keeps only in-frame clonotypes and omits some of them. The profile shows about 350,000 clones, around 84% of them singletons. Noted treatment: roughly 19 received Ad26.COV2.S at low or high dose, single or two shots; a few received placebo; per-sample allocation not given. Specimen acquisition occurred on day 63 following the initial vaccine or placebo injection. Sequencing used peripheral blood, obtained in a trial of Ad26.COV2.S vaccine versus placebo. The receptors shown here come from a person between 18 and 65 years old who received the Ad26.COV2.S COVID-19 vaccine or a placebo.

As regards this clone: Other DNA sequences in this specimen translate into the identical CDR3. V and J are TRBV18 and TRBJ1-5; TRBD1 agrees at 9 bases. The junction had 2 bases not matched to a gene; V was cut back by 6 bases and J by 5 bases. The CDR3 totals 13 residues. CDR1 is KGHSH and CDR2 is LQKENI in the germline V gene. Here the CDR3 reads CASSRTGDQPQHF. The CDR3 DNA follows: TGTGCCAGCTCGCGGACAGGGGATCAGCCCCAGCATTTT.

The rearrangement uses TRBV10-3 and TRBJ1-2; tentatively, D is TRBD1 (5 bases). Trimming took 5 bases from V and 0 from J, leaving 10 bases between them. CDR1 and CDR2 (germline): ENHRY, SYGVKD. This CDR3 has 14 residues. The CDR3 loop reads CAISRQQANYGYTF. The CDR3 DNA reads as TGTGCCATCAGTAGACAACAGGCTAACTATGGCTACACCTTC.

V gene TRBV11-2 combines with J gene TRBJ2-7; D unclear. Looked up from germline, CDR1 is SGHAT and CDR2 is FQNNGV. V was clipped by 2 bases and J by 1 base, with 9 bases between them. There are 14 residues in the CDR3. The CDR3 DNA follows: TGTGCCAGCAGCTTACACGGTGCTTCCTACGAGCAGTACTTC. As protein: CASSLHGASYEQYF.

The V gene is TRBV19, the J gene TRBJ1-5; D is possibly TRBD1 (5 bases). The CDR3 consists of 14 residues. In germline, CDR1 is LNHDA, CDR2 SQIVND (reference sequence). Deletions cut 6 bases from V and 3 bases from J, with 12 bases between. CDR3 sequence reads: CASRTRGNNQPQHF. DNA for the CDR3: TGTGCCAGTAGGACGAGGGGTAACAATCAGCCCCAGCATTTT.

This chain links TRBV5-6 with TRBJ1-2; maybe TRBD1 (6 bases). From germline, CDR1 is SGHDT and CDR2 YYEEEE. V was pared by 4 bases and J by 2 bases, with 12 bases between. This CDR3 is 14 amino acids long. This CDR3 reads CASSLGTLNYGYTF. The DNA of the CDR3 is TGTGCCAGCAGCCTCGGGACACTGAACTATGGCTACACCTTC. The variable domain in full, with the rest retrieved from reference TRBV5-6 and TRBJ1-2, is DAGVTQSPTHLIKTRGQQVTLRCSPKSGHDTVSWYQQALGQGPQFIFQYYEEEERQRGNFPDRFSGHQFPNYSSELNVNALLLGDSALYLCASSLGTLNYGYTFGSGTRLTVV.

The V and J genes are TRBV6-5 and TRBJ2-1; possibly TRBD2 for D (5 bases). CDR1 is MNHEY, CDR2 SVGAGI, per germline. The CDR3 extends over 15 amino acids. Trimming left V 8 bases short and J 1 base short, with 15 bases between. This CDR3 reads CASGRGRTSYNEQFF. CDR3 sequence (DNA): TGTGCCAGCGGAAGAGGGCGTACATCCTACAATGAGCAGTTCTTC.

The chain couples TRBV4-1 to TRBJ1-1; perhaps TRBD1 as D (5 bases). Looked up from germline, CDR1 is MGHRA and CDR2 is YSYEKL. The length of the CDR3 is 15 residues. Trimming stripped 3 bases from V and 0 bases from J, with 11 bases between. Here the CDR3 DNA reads TGCGCCAGCAGCCAGGGGGAAACCATGAACACTGAAGCTTTCTTT. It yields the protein CASSQGETMNTEAFF.

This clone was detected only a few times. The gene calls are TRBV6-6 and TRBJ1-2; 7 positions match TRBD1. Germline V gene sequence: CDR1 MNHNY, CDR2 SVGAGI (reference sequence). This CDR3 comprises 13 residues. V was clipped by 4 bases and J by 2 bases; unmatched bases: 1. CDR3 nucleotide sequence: TGTGCCAGCAGTTCGACAGGGAACTATGGCTACACCTTC. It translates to CASSSTGNYGYTF.

The CDR3 nucleotides read TGTGCCAGTAGTTCAACAGGGTTCTCTGGAAACACCATATATTTT. As protein: CASSSTGFSGNTIYF. This sequence joins TRBV19 and TRBJ1-3, with D tentatively TRBD1 (6 bases). Germline CDR1 LNHDA, CDR2 SQIVND (reference sequence). This CDR3 has 15 residues. V dropped 5 bases and J dropped 0 bases, with 11 bases sitting between them.

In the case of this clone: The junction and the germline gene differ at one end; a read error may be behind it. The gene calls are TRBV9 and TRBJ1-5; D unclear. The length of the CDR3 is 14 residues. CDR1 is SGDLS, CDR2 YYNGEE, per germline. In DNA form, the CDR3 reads TGTGCCAGCAGCCCTTCGATGAGCAGTCAGCCCCAGCATTTT. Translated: CASSPSMSSQPQHF.

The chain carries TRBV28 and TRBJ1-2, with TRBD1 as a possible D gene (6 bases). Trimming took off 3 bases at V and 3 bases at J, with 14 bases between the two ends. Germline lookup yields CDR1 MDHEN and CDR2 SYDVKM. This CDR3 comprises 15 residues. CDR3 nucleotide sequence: TGTGCCAGCAGTTTGGTCGGGGGCCCGTACTATGGCTACACCTTC. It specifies CASSLVGGPYYGYTF.

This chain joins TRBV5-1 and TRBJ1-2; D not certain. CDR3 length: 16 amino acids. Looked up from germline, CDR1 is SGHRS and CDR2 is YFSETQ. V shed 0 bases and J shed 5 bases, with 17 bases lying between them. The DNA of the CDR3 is TGCGCCAGCAGCTTGGCAGCGTGGAGTACGGGGTATGGCTACACCTTC. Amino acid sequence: CASSLAAWSTGYGYTF.

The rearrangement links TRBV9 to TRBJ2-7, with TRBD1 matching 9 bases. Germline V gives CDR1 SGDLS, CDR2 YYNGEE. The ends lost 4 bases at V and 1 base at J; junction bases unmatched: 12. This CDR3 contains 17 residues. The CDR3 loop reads CASSSSRFGTGSYEQYF. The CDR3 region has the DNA TGTGCCAGCAGCTCCAGTAGGTTTGGGACAGGGTCCTACGAGCAGTACTTC.

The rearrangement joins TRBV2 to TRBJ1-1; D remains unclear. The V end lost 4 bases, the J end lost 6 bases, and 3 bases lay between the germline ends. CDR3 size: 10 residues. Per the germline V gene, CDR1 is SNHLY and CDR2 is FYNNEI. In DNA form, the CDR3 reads TGTGCCAGCAGTGTTGCTGAAGCTTTCTTT. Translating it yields CASSVAEAFF.

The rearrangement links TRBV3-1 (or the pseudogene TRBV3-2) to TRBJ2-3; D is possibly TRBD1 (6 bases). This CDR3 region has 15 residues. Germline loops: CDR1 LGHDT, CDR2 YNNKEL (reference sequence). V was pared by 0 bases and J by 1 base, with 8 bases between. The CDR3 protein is CASSQERTGTDTQYF. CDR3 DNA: TGTGCCAGCAGCCAAGAGAGGACAGGCACAGATACGCAGTATTTT.

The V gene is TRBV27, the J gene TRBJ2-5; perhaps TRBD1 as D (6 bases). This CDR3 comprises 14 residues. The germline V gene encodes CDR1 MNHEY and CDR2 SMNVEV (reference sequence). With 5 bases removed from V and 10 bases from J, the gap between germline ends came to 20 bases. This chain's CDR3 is CASSHDRRRDDQYF. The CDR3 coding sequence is TGTGCCAGCAGTCACGACAGGAGGCGAGATGACCAGTACTTC.

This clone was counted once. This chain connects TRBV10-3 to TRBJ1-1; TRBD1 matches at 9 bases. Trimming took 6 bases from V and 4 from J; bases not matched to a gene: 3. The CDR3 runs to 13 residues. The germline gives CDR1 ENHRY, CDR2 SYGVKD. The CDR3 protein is CAIRMDRGTEAFF. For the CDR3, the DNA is TGTGCCATCAGGATGGACAGGGGCACTGAAGCTTTCTTT.

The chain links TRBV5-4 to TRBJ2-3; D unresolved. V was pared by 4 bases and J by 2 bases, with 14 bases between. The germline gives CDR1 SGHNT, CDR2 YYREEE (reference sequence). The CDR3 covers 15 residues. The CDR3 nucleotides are TGTGCCAGCAGCCCCACCTCAGATCTCACAGATACGCAGTATTTT. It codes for CASSPTSDLTDTQYF. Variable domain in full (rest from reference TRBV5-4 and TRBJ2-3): ETGVTQSPTHLIKTRGQQVTLRCSSQSGHNTVSWYQQALGQGPQFIFQYYREEENGRGNFPPRFSGLQFPNYSSELNVNALELDDSALYLCASSPTSDLTDTQYFGPGTRLTVL.

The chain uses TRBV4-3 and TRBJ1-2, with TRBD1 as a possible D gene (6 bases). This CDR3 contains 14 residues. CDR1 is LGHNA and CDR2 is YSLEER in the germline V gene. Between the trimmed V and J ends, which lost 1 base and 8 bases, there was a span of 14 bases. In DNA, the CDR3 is TGCGCCAGCAGCCAAGCCCCGGGGGCATTAGGCTACACCTTC. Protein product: CASSQAPGALGYTF.

CDR3 coding DNA: TGTGCCACCAGCAGAGCCGGGACAGGGGGCAAGCAGTACTTC. Its protein is CATSRAGTGGKQYF. V and J are TRBV15 and TRBJ2-7, with 12 bases fitting TRBD1. The V gene's germline CDR1 is LNHNV and CDR2 YYDKDF (reference sequence). The CDR3 spans 14 residues. J lost 8 bases, V lost 1 base, and 3 bases had no gene match.

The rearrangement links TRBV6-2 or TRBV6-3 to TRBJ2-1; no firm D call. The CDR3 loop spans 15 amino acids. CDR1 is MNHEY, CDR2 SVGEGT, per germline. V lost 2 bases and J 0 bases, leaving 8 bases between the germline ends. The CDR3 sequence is CASSYQPASYNEQFF. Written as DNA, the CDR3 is TGTGCCAGCAGTTACCAGCCCGCCTCCTACAATGAGCAGTTCTTC.